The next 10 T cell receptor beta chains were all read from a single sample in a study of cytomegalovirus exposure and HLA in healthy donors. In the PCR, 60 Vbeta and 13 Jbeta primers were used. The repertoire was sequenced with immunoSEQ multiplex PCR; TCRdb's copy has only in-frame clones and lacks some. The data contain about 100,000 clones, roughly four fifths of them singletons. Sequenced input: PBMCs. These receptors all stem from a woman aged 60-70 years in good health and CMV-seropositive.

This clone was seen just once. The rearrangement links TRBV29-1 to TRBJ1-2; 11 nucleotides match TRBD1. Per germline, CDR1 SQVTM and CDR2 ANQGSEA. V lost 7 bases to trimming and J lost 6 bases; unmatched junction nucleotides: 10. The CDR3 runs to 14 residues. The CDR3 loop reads CSAASGTGGNGYTF. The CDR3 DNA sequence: TGCAGCGCAGCATCCGGGACAGGGGGGAATGGCTACACCTTC.

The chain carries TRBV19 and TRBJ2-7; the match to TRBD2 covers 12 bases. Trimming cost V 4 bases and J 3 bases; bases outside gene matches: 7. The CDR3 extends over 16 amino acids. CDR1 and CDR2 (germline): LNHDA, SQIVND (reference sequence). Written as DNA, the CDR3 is TGTGCCAGTAGTAGCGCACTAGCGGGAGGCCTCTACGAGCAGTACTTC. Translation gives CASSSALAGGLYEQYF.

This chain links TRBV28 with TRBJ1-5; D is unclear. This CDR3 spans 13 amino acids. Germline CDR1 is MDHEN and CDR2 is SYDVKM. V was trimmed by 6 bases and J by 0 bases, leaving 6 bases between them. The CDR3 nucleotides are TGTGCCAGCAGCCCCAATAGCAATCAGCCCCAGCATTTT. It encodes CASSPNSNQPQHF.

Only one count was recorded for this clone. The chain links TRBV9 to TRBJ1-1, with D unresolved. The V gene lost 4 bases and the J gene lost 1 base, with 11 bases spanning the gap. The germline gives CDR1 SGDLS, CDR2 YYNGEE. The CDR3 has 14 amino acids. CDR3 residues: CASSPTDQNTEAFF. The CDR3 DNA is TGTGCCAGCAGCCCTACAGACCAGAACACTGAAGCTTTCTTT.

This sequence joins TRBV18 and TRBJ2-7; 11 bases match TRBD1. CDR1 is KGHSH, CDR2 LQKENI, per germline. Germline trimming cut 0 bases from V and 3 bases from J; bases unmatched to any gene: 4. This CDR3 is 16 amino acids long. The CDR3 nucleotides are TGTGCCAGCTCACCACCAGGGACAGGGGGATACTACGAGCAGTACTTC. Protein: CASSPPGTGGYYEQYF.

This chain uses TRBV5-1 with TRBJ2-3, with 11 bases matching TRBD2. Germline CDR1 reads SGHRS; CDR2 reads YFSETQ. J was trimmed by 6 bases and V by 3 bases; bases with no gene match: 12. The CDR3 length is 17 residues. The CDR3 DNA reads TGCGCCAGCAGCTACTTCACTAGCGGGAGCCTTTCGGATACGCAGTATTTT. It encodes CASSYFTSGSLSDTQYF.

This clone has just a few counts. As DNA, the CDR3 is TGTGCCAGCAGTTACTTGGCAGGGTTTGCTAATGAAAAACTGTTTTTT. Amino acids: CASSYLAGFANEKLFF. The chain combines TRBV6-5 with TRBJ1-4; D perhaps matches TRBD1 (5 bases). The CDR3 totals 16 residues. V lost 1 base and J lost 3, with 12 bases in between. CDR1 MNHEY and CDR2 SVGAGI come from the germline V gene.

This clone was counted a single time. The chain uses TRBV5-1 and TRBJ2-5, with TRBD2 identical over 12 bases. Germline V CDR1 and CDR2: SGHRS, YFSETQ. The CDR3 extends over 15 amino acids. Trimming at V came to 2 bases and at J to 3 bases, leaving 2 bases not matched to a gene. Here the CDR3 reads CASSFGLAGKETQYF. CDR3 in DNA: TGCGCCAGCAGCTTTGGACTAGCGGGAAAAGAGACCCAGTACTTC.

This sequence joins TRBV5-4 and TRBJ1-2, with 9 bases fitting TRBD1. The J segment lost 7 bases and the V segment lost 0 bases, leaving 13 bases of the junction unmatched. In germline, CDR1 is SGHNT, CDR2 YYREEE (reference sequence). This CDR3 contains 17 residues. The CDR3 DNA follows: TGTGCCAGCAGCTTGGTGTTCATTGGGACAGGGAGTGCTGGCTACACCTTC. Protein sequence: CASSLVFIGTGSAGYTF.

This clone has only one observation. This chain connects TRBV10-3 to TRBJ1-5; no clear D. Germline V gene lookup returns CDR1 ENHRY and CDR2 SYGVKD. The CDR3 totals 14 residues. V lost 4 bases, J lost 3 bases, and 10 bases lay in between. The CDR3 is CAISGGKVNQPQHF. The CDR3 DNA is TGTGCCATCAGTGGAGGAAAGGTCAATCAGCCCCAGCATTTT.